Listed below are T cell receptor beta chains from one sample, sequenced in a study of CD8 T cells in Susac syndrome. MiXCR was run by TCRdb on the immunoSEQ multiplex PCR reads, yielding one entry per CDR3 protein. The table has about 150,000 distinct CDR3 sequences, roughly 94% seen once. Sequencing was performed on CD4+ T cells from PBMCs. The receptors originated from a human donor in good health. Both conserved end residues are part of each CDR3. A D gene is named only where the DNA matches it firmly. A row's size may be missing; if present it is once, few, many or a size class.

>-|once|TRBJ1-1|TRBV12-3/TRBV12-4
CASRTQGFLGNTEAFF
TGTGCCAGCAGGACCCAGGGTTTCTTGGGGAACACTGAAGCTTTCTTT
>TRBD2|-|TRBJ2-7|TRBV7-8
CASSSRETSAGEQYF
TGTGCCAGCAGCAGCCGAGAGACTAGCGCGGGGGAGCAGTACTTC
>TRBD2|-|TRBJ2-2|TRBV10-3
CAISESQTSSYTGELFF
TGTGCCATCAGTGAGTCCCAGACTAGCTCATACACCGGGGAGCTGTTTTTT
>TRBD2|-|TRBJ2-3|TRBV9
CASSPGLAPGLTDTQYF
TGTGCCAGCAGCCCTGGACTAGCGCCTGGGCTGACAGATACGCAGTATTTT
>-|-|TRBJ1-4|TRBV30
CAWSVQKGANEKLFF
TGTGCCTGGAGTGTACAGAAGGGGGCTAATGAAAAACTGTTTTTT
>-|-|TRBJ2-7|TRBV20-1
CSVNAGKDF
TGCAGTGTTAATGCAGGAAAGGACTTC
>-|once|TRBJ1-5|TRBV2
CASSTTSNQPQHF
TGTGCCAGCAGTACAACTAGCAATCAGCCCCAGCATTTT
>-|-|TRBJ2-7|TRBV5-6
CASSRRPGHLYEQYF
TGTGCCAGCAGCCGCAGACCGGGACACCTCTACGAGCAGTACTTC
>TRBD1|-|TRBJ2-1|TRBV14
CASSKDRGLINEQFF
TGTGCCAGCAGCAAGGACAGGGGGCTCATCAATGAGCAGTTCTTC
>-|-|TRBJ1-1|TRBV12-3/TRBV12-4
CASSPTGITTEAFF
TGTGCCAGCAGTCCCACAGGGATAACCACTGAAGCTTTCTTT
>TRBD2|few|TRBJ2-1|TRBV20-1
CSPSGSSYNEQFF
TGCAGTCCTAGCGGGAGCTCCTACAATGAGCAGTTCTTC
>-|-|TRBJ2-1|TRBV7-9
CASSLVAAGTFF
-
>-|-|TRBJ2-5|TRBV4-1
CASSQGFGGQTQYF
TGCGCCAGCAGCCAAGGATTCGGTGGACAGACCCAGTACTTC
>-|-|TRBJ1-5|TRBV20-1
CSARPLSGGNQPQHF
TGCAGTGCTAGGCCTCTGAGTGGGGGCAATCAGCCCCAGCATTTT
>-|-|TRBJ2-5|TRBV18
CASSPLGKNSQETQYF
TGTGCCAGCTCACCACTAGGGAAAAACTCCCAAGAGACCCAGTACTTC
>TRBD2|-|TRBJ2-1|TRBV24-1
CATSDTSGSNEQFF
TGTGCCACCAGTGACACTAGCGGGAGTAATGAGCAGTTCTTC
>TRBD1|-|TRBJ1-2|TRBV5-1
CASRWDRVEGYTF
TGCGCCAGCAGATGGGACAGGGTCGAAGGCTACACCTTC
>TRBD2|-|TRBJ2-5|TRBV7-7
CASSPILAGERGTQYF
TGTGCCAGCAGCCCTATACTAGCGGGAGAGAGAGGGACCCAGTACTTC
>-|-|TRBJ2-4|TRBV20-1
CSARGAPSKNIQYF
TGCAGTGCTAGGGGGGCCCCATCCAAAAACATTCAGTACTTC
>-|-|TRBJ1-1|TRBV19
CASSILLNTEAFF
TGTGCCAGTAGTATACTACTGAACACTGAAGCTTTCTTT
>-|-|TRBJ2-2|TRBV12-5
CASGLGSGGELFF
TGTGCTAGTGGTTTGGGGAGTGGCGGGGAGCTGTTTTTT
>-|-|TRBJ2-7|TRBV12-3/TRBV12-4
CASSYTLGPPSGEQYF
TGTGCCAGCAGCTACACCTTGGGACCCCCCTCTGGCGAGCAGTACTTC
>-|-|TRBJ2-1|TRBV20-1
CSARDEIRNEQFF
TGCAGTGCTAGAGATGAAATTCGGAATGAGCAGTTCTTC
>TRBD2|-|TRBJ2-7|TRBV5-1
CASSSDPGTSSYEQYF
TGCGCCAGCAGCTCAGACCCCGGGACTAGCTCCTACGAGCAGTACTTC
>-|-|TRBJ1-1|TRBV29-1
CSVGATEAFF
TGCAGCGTTGGAGCCACTGAAGCTTTCTTT
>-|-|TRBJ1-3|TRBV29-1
CSVGGPGGGNTIYF
TGCAGCGTTGGGGGCCCGGGCGGTGGAAACACCATATATTTT
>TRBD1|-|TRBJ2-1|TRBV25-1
CASSGSQGAYNEQFF
TGTGCCAGCAGTGGTAGTCAGGGGGCCTACAATGAGCAGTTCTTC
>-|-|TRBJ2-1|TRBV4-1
CASSETPPSSEQFF
TGCGCCAGCAGCGAAACTCCCCCTAGCAGCGAGCAGTTCTTC
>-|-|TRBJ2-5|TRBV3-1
CASSQTREETQYF
TGTGCCAGCAGCCAAACCCGGGAAGAGACCCAGTACTTC
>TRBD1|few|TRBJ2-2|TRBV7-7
CASSPDRGRTGELFF
TGTGCTAGCAGCCCCGACAGGGGGCGCACCGGGGAGCTGTTTTTT
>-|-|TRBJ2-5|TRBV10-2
CASREAGRETQYF
TGCGCCAGCCGCGAGGCAGGGCGGGAGACCCAGTACTTC
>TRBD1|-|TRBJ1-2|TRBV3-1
CASTQGAGGYTF
TGTGCCAGCACCCAGGGGGCCGGGGGCTACACCTTC
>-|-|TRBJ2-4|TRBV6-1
CASSTHRGARPNIQYF
TGTGCCAGCAGCACCCACCGGGGGGCCCGCCCAAACATTCAGTACTTC
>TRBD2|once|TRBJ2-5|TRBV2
CASSGLAGPQETQYF
TGTGCCAGCAGTGGACTAGCGGGGCCACAAGAGACCCAGTACTTC
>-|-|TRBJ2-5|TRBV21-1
CASSKGRDGNLLQETQYF
TGTGCCAGCAGCAAAGGAAGGGACGGCAACCTCCTCCAAGAGACCCAGTACTTC
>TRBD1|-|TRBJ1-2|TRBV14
CASSQTGGLDYGYTF
TGTGCCAGCAGCCAGACAGGGGGTCTCGACTATGGCTACACCTTC
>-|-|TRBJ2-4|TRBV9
CASSEGFRPSHNIQYF
TGTGCCAGCAGCGAGGGGTTCCGGCCGTCCCATAACATTCAGTACTTC
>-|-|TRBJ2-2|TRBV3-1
CASSEAGAGNGELFF
TGTGCCAGCAGCGAAGCAGGGGCTGGAAACGGGGAGCTGTTTTTT
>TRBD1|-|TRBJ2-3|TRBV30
CAQDRGSTDTQYF
TGTGCCCAGGACAGGGGTAGCACAGATACGCAGTATTTT
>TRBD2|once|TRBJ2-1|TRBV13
CASSSSGKISYNEQFF
TGTGCCAGCAGCTCTAGCGGGAAGATTTCCTACAATGAGCAGTTCTTC
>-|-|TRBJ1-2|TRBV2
CASSVQGGGLRYGYTF
TGTGCCAGCAGTGTCCAGGGAGGGGGATTGCGATATGGCTACACCTTC
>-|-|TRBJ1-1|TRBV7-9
CASSFVNTEAFF
TGTGCCAGCAGCTTCGTGAACACTGAAGCTTTCTTT
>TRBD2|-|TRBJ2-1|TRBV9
CASSVGTSGSVSEQFF
TGTGCCAGCAGCGTGGGGACTAGCGGGAGTGTAAGTGAGCAGTTCTTC
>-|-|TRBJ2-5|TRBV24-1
CATSDPRETQYF
TGTGCCACCAGTGATCCGCGGGAGACCCAGTACTTC
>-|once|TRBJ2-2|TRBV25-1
CASRPHGGAHTGELFF
TGTGCCAGCCGCCCCCACGGGGGAGCCCACACCGGGGAGCTGTTTTTT
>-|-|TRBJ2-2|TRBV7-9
CASSPDVGPTGELFF
TGTGCCAGCAGCCCGGACGTGGGTCCTACCGGGGAGCTGTTTTTT